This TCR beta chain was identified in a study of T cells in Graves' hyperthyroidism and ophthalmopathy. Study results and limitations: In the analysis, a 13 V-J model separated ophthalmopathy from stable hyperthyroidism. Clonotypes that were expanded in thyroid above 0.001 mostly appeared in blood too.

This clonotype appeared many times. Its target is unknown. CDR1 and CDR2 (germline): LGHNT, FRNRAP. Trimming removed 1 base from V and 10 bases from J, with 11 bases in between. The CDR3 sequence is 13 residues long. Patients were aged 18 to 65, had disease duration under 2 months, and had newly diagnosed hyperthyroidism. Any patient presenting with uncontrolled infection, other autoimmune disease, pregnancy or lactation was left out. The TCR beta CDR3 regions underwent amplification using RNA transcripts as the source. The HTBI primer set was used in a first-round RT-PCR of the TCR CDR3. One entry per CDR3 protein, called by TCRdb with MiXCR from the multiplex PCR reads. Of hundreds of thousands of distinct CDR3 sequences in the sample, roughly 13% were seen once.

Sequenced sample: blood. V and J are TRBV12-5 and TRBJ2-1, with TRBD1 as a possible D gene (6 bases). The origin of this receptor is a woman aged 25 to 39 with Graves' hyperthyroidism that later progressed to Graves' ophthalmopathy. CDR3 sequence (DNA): TGTGCTAGTGGTTTGGCAGGGGCGAACGAGCAGTTCTTC. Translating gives CASGLAGANEQFF. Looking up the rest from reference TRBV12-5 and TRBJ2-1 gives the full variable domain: DARVTQTPRHKVTEMGQEVTMRCQPILGHNTVFWYRQTMMQGLELLAYFRNRAPLDDSGMPKDRFSAEMPDATLATLKIQPSEPRDSAVYFCASGLAGANEQFFGPGTRLTVL.